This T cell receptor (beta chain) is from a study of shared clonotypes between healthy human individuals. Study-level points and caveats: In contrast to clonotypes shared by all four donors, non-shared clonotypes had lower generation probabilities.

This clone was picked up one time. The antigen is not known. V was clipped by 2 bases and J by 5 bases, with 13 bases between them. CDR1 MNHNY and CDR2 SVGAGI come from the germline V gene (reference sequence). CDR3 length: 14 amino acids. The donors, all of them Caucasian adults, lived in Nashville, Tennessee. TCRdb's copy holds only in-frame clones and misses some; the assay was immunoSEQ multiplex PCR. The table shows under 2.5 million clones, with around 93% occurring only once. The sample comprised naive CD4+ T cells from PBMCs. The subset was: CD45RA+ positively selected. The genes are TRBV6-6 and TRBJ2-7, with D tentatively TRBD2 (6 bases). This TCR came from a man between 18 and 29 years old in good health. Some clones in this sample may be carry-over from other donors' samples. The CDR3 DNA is TGTGCCAGCAGTTACAGGGCGGGGCTAAACGAGCAGTACTTC. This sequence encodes CASSYRAGLNEQYF.